This T cell receptor beta chain was sequenced during a study of CD8 T cell repertoires and HIV-1 epitope variants. Study-wide context: Separate wells received one of Twenty-five Gag or Nef variant peptides.

Generated by immunoSEQ multiplex PCR, the TCRdb table keeps only in-frame clones and is missing some. The data hold about 5,100 clones, with 65% to 70% observed a single time. Unmatched junction bases numbered 8, after V lost 7 bases and J lost 5 bases. CDR1 and CDR2 from the germline V gene are MNHEY and SMNVEV (reference sequence). The CDR3 sequence is 14 residues long. A few counts support this clone. As yet, its antigen is unknown. The receptor's source is a male donor with HIV. The rearrangement joins TRBV27 to TRBJ2-7; 10 nucleotides agree with TRBD1. Input material: cultured CD8+ T cells derived from PBMCs. CDR3 sequence reads: CASNPGTGVDEQYF. The CDR3 nucleotides read TGTGCCAGCAATCCTGGGACAGGGGTGGACGAGCAGTACTTC.